This TCR beta chain is from a study of cytomegalovirus exposure and HLA in healthy donors. Overall study results and limits: The study labeled more than 150 TCR beta chains cytomegalovirus-associated. There were a few CMV-associated chains whose specificity for CMV antigens was confirmed in vitro.

It was the roughly 130-subject validation cohort, separate from the roughly 700-subject first cohort, to which the donors belonged. This CDR3 is built from 13 residues. The germline V gene encodes CDR1 MRHNA and CDR2 SNTAGT. Trimming cost V 3 bases and J 6 bases, with 10 bases left between them. Data came from immunoSEQ multiplex PCR; TCRdb stores just in-frame clones and leaves some out. The table shows 110,000 to 150,000 clones, with approximately 94% occurring only once. Turning to this clone: What it recognizes is unknown.

What was sequenced was PBMCs. This clonotype was obtained from a man aged 18-30 years in good health and CMV-seropositive. The V gene is TRBV6-4, the J gene TRBJ2-3; D might be TRBD2 (5 bases). CDR3 sequence: CASSELGADTQYF. The CDR3 region has the DNA TGTGCCAGCAGTGAACTAGGAGCGGATACGCAGTATTTT.